The TCR beta chain under discussion was sequenced for a study of T cell changes during pregnancy in multiple sclerosis. Germline V lookup: CDR1 ENHRY, CDR2 SYGVKD. The CDR3 length is 13 residues. This clone was counted a few times. Sequenced by immunoSEQ multiplex PCR; TCRdb stores in-frame clones only, minus some. The sample contains roughly 50,000 clones, about 91% of which appear only once. The chain links TRBV10-3 to TRBJ1-6; the D gene is possibly TRBD1 (6 bases). Sequenced here: peripheral blood, sampled after pregnancy. The sequence was obtained from a female donor in good health, enrolled as a control in a pregnancy study. CDR3 DNA: TGTGCTAACAAGAGGGGGAACGATTCACCCCTCCACTTT. Translated: CANKRGNDSPLHF.